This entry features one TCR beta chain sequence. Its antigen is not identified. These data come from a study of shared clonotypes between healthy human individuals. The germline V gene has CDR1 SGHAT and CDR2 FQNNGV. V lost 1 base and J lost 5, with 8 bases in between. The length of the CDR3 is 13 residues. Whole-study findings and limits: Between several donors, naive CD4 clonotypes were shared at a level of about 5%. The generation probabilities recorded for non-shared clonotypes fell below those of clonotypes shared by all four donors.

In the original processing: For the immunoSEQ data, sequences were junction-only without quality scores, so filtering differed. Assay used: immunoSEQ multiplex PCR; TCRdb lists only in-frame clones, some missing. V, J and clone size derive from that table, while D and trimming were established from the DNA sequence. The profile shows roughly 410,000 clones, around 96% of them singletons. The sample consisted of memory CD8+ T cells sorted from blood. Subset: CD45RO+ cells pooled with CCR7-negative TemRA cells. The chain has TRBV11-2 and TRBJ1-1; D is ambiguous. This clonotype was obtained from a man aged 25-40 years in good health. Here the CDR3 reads CASSLGGQTEAFF. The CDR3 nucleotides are TGTGCCAGCAGCTTAGGTGGGCAGACTGAAGCTTTCTTT.